A selection of T cell receptor beta chains follows, all from one sample in a study of blood T cell repertoires in COVID-19. Clones were sequenced by immunoSEQ multiplex PCR, and TCRdb holds only the in-frame ones, with some missing. The repertoire includes some 300,000 clones, approximately 86% of them detected once, and about 12% sits in the top ten. The sequencing input was peripheral blood. These receptors all come from a woman in her 70s with COVID-19, enrolled during active disease. The CDR3 runs from the conserved cysteine through the conserved F or W. The D gene is left open where the match is weak. Clone sizes are given selectively: once, few, many, or a class where the clone is expanded.

clone_size: .; d_call: TRBD1; j_call: TRBJ2-7; v_call: TRBV19; cdr3_nt: TGTGCCAGTAGTAGGACAGGTACCTACGAGCAGTACTTC; cdr3_aa: CASSRTGTYEQYF
clone_size: .; d_call: .; j_call: TRBJ2-3; v_call: TRBV20-1; cdr3_nt: TGCAGTGCTAGTGGGGAGCTACCTAGCACAGATACGCAGTATTTT; cdr3_aa: CSASGELPSTDTQYF
clone_size: .; d_call: .; j_call: TRBJ2-5; v_call: TRBV19; cdr3_nt: TGTGCCAGTAGTCCCCGGGGGTATAGCCAAGAGACCCAGTACTTC; cdr3_aa: CASSPRGYSQETQYF
clone_size: .; d_call: .; j_call: TRBJ1-5; v_call: TRBV27; cdr3_nt: TGTGCCAGCAGTCCCAGAGGACGGGAGGTTTTCTATAGCAATCAGCCCCAGCATTTT; cdr3_aa: CASSPRGREVFYSNQPQHF
clone_size: .; d_call: .; j_call: TRBJ1-1; v_call: TRBV2; cdr3_nt: TGTGCCAGCAGTGAGGAGGGGCCAAAAGCTTTCTTT; cdr3_aa: CASSEEGPKAFF
clone_size: few; d_call: .; j_call: TRBJ2-1; v_call: TRBV21-1; cdr3_nt: TGTGCCAGCAGCAAAGTGGAGAATGAGCAGTTCTTC; cdr3_aa: CASSKVENEQFF
clone_size: .; d_call: .; j_call: TRBJ2-7; v_call: TRBV18; cdr3_nt: TGTGCCAGCTCACCACCGTCCAGGGGATCCGAGCAGTACTTC; cdr3_aa: CASSPPSRGSEQYF
clone_size: few; d_call: .; j_call: TRBJ1-5; v_call: TRBV19; cdr3_nt: TGTGCCAGTAGGGATCGCGGGATTAGCAATCAGCCCCAGCATTTT; cdr3_aa: CASRDRGISNQPQHF
clone_size: .; d_call: .; j_call: TRBJ2-7; v_call: TRBV5-4; cdr3_nt: TGTGCCAGCAGCCCGGGAGGGACAGCCAAAACCTACGAGCAGTACTTC; cdr3_aa: CASSPGGTAKTYEQYF
clone_size: .; d_call: TRBD1; j_call: TRBJ2-6; v_call: TRBV2; cdr3_nt: TGTGCCAGCACCTCAGGGCGGGCAGGGGGCATCAGTGGGGCCAACGTCCTGACTTTC; cdr3_aa: CASTSGRAGGISGANVLTF
clone_size: .; d_call: .; j_call: TRBJ1-5; v_call: TRBV27; cdr3_nt: TGTGCCAGCAGTTTTCCCTTGGGCCCCCAGCATTTT; cdr3_aa: CASSFPLGPQHF